Listed below are T cell receptor beta chains from one sample, sequenced in a study of T cells in Graves' hyperthyroidism and ophthalmopathy. TCRdb called the multiplex PCR reads again in MiXCR, with one record for every CDR3 protein. This sample carries around 560,000 distinct CDR3 sequences, roughly 17% of them seen once, and the ten largest clones take approximately 18%. Specimen: blood. These receptors all come from a woman between 18 and 29 years old with Graves' hyperthyroidism. Both conserved end residues are part of each CDR3. Fields, in order: V gene, CDR3 protein.

TRBV9,CASTQRAGGLNYGYTF
TRBV5-8,CASSPGQIYNEQFF
TRBV12-3/TRBV12-4,CASSLEQGYNSPLHF
TRBV20-1,CSARVAGHVPTYKNTEAFF
TRBV20-1,CSARNVQYEQYF
TRBV7-9,CASSQLSGRGTGELFF
TRBV6-2/TRBV6-3,CASSFLGLSYEQYF
TRBV6-1,CASSDGTIHSNQPQHF
TRBV20-1,CSARSGFTEAFF
TRBV2,CASRPGGEQFF
TRBV7-2,CASSLFPSPSAKNIQYF